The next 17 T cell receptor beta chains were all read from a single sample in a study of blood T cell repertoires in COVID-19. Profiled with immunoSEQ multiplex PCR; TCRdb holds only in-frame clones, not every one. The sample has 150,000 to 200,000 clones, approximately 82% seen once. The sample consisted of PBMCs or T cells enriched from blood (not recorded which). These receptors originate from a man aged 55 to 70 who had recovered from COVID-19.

The DNA for the CDR3 is TGTGCCAGCAGCCGAGAGAGGCAGGGCATAGGCGGCTACACCTTC. As protein: CASSRERQGIGGYTF. This chain connects TRBV7-8 to TRBJ1-2; D perhaps matches TRBD1 (5 bases). Trimming pared 5 bases from V and 8 bases from J, leaving 21 bases between. The CDR3 is 15 amino acids. Germline V gene data show CDR1 as SGHVS and CDR2 as FQNEAQ. The whole variable domain, remainder taken from reference TRBV7-8 and TRBJ1-2, is GAGVSQSPRYKVAKRGQDVALRCDPISGHVSLFWYQQALGQGPEFLTYFQNEAQLDKSGLPSDRFFAERPEGSVSTLKIQRTQQEDSAVYLCASSRERQGIGGYTFGSGTRLTVV.

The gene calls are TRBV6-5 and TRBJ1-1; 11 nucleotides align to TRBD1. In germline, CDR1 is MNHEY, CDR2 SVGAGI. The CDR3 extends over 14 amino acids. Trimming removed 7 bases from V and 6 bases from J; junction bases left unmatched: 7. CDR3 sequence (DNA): TGTGCCAGCAATCCTACGGGACAGGGGGCTGAAGCTTTCTTT. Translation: CASNPTGQGAEAFF.

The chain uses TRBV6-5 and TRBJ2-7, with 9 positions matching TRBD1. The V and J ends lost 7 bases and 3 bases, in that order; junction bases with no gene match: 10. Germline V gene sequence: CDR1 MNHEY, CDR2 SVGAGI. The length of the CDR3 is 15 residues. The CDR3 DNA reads TGTGCCAGCACCCGAACTAGGACAGGGGACTACGAGCAGTACTTC. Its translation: CASTRTRTGDYEQYF.

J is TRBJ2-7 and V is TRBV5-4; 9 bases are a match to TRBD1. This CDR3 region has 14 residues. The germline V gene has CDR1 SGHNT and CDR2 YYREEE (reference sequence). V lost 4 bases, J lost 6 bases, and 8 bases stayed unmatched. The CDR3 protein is CASSPGQGESEQYF. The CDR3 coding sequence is TGTGCCAGCAGCCCGGGACAGGGTGAGTCCGAGCAGTACTTC.

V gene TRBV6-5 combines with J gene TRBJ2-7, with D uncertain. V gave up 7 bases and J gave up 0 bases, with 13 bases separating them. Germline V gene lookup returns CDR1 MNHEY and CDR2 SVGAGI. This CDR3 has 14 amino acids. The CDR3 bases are TGTGCCAGCACGGAACAGTATAGCTCCTACGAGCAGTACTTC. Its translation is CASTEQYSSYEQYF.

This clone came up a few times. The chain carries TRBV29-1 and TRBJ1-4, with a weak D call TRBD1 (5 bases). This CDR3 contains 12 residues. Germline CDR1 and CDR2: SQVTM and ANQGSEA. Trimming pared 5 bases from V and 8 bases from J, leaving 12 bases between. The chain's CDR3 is CSVRQGGEKLFF. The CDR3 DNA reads TGCAGCGTTCGGCAGGGTGGAGAAAAACTGTTTTTT.

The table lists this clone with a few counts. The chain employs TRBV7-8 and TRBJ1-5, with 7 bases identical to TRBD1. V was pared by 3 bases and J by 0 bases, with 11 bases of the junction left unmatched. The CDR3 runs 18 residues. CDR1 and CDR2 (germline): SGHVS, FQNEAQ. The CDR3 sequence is CASSLGPTGAYSNQPQHF. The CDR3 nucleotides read TGTGCCAGCAGCTTGGGGCCAACAGGGGCTTATAGCAATCAGCCCCAGCATTTT.

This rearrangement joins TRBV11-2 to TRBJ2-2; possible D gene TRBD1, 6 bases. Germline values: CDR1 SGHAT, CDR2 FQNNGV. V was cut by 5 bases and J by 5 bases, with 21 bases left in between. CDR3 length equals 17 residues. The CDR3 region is CASSRNTLTGSTGELFF. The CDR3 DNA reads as TGTGCCAGCAGCCGCAACACCCTCACAGGGTCTACCGGGGAGCTGTTTTTT. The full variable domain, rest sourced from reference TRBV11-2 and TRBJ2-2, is EAGVAQSPRYKIIEKRQSVAFWCNPISGHATLYWYQQILGQGPKLLIQFQNNGVVDDSQLPKDRFSAERLKGVDSTLKIQPAKLEDSAVYLCASSRNTLTGSTGELFFGEGSRLTVL.

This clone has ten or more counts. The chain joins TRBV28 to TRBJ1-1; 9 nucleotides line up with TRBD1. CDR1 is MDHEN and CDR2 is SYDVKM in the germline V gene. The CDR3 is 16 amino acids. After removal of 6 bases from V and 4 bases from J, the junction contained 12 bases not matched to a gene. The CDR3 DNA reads TGTGCCAGCAGATCGGGACAGGGCAGGTTGGGCACTGAAGCTTTCTTT. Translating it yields CASRSGQGRLGTEAFF.

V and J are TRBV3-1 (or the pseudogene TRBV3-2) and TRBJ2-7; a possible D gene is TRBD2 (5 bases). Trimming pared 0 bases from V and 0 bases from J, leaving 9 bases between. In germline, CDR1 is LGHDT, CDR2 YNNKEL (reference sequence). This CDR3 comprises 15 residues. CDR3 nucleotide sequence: TGTGCCAGCAGCCAAGATCCCGGGGTCTCCTACGAGCAGTACTTC. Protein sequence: CASSQDPGVSYEQYF.

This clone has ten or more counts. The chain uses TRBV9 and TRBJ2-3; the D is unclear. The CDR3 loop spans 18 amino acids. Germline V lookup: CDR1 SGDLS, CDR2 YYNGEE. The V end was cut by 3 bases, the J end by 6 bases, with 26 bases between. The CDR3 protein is CASSAPRGLQHRQDTQYF. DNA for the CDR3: TGTGCCAGCAGCGCCCCCAGAGGTCTACAACATCGCCAGGATACGCAGTATTTT.

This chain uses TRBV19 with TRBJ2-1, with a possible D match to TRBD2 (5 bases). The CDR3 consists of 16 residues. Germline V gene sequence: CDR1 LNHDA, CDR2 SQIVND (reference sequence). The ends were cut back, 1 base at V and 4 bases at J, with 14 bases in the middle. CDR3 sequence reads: CASSIVGDPKYNEQFF. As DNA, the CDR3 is TGTGCCAGTAGTATAGTCGGGGATCCTAAATACAATGAGCAGTTCTTC.

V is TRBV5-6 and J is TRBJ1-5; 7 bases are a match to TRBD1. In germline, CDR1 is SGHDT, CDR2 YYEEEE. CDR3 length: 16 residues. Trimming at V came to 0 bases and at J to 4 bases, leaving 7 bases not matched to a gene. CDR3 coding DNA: TGTGCCAGCAGCTTGGGACCGGGACAGAGAAATCAGCCCCAGCATTTT. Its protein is CASSLGPGQRNQPQHF.

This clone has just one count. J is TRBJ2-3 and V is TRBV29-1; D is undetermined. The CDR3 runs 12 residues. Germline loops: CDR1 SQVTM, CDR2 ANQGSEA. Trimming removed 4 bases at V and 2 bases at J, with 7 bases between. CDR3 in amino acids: CSVGAFTDTQYF. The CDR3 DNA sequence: TGCAGCGTTGGGGCCTTCACAGATACGCAGTATTTT.

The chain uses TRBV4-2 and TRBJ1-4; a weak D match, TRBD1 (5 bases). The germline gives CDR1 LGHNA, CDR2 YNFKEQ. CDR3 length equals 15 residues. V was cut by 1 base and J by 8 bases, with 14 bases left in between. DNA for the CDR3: TGTGCCAGCAGCCAAGGGGCAGGTAGGGGAGAAAAACTGTTTTTT. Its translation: CASSQGAGRGEKLFF.

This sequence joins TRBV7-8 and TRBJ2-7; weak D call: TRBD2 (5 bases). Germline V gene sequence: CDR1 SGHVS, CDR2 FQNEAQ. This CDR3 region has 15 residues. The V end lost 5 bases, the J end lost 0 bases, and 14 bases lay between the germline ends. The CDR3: CASSLGLTASYEQYF. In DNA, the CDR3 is TGTGCCAGCAGCCTTGGACTCACGGCCTCCTACGAGCAGTACTTC.

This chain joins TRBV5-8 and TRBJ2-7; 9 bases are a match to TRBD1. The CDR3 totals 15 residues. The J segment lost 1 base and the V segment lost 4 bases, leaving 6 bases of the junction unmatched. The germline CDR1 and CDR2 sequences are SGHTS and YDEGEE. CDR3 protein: CASSRGQGNSYEQYF. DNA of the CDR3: TGTGCCAGCAGCCGGGGACAGGGAAATTCCTACGAGCAGTACTTC.